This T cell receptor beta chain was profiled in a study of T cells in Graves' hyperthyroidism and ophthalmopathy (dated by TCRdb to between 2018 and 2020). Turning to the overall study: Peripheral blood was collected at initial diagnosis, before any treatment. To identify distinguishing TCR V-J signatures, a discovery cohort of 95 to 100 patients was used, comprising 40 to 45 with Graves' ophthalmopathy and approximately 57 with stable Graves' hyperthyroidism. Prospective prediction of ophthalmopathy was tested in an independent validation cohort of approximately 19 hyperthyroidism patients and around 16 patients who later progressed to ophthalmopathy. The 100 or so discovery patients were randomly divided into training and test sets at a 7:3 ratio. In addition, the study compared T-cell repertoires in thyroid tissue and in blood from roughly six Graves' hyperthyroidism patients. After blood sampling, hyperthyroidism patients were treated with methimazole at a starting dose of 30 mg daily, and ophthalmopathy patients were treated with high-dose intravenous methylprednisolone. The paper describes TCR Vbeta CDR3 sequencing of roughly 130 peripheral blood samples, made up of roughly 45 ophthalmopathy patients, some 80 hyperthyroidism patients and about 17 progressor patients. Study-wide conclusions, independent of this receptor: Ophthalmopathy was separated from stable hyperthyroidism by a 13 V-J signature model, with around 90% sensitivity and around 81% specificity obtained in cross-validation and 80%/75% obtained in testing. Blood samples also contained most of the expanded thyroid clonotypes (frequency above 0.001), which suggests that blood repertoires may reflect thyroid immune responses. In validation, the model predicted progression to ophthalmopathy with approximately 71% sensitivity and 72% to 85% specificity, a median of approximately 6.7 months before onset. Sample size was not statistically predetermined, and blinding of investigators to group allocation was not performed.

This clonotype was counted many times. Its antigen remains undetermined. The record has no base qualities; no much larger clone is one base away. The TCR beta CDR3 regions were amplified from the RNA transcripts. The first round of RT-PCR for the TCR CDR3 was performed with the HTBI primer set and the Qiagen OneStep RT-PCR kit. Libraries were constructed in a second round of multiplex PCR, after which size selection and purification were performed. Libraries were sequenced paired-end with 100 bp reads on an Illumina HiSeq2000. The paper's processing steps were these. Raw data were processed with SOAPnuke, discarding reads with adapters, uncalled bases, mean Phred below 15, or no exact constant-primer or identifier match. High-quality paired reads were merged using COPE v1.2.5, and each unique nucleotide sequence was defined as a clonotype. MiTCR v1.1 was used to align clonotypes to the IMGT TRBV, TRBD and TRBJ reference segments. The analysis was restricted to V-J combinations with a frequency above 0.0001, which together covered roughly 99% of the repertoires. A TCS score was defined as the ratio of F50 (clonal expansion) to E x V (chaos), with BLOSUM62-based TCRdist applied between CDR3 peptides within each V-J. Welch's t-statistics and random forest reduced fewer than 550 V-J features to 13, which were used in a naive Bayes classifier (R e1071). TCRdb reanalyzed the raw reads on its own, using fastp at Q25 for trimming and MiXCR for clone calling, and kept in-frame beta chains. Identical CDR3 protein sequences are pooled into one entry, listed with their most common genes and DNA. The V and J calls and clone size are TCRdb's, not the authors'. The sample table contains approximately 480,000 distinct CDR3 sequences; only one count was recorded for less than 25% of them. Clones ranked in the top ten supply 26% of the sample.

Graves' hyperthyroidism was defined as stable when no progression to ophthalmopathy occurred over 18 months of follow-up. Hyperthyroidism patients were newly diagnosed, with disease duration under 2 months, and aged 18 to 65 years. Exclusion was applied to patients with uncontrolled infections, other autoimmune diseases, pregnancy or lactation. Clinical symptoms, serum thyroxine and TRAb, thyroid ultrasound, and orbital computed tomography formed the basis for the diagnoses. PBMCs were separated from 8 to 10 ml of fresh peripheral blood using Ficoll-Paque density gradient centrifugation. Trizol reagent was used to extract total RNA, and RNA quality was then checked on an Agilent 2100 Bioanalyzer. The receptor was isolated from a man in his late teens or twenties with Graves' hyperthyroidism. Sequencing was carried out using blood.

The sequence in DNA is TGTGCCACCAGCCCTAGCGGGGGATCCTACGAGCAGTACTTC. It encodes CATSPSGGSYEQYF. Rearrangement joined TRBV15 to TRBJ2-7; 10 of the junction bases match TRBD2. From its cysteine to its phenylalanine, the CDR3 spans 14 amino acids. Here the CDR3 DNA is all that survives: 42 bases in frame from base 1. The germline V gene encodes CDR1 LNHNV and CDR2 YYDKDF (reference sequence). V and J are trimmed by 5 bases and 1 base, and the gene matches miss 2 bases of the junction.